This T cell receptor beta chain was recorded in a study of T cell responses to AZD1222 COVID-19 vaccine. Overall study findings and caveats: Of the AZD1222 recipients, only five to seven were seropositive at baseline. Donors were mostly white British, more females; clonal diversity possibly underestimated. After two AZD1222 doses, spike-specific TCR breadth and depth rose versus day 0.

About this clone itself: Its antigen is undetermined.

Using immunoSEQ multiplex PCR, the repertoire was profiled, and TCRdb retains in-frame clones only, with some absent. The table has 130,000 to 150,000 clones, around 88% seen once. The source was peripheral blood, collected on day 0 of AZD1222 vaccination. The clonotype originates from an adult in good health.

The CDR3 is CASSLEGGVQPQHF. The CDR3, as DNA: TGTGCCAGCAGCTTAGAAGGGGGCGTTCAGCCCCAGCATTTT. This rearrangement joins TRBV7-2 to TRBJ1-5; 7 nucleotides match TRBD1. The CDR3 has 14 amino acids. The V gene's germline CDR1 is SGHTA and CDR2 FQGNSA. V was pared by 1 base and J by 6 bases, with 3 bases of the junction left unmatched.